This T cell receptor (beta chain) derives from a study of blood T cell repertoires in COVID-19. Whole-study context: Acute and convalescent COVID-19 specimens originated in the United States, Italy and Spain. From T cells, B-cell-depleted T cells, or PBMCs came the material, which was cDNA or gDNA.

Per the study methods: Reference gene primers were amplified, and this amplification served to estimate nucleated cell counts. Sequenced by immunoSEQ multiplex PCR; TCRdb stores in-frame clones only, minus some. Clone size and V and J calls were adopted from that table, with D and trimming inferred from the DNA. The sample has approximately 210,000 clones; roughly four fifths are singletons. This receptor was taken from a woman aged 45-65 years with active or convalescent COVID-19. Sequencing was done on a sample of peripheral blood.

The CDR3, as DNA: TGTGCCAGCAGTTCCGGGACAGGCAATCAGCCCCAGCATTTT. This translates into CASSSGTGNQPQHF. The chain couples TRBV6-5 to TRBJ1-5; TRBD1 matches 7 bases. CDR3 length: 14 amino acids. Germline CDR1 MNHEY, CDR2 SVGAGI. V was clipped by 4 bases and J by 2 bases; unmatched bases: 2.